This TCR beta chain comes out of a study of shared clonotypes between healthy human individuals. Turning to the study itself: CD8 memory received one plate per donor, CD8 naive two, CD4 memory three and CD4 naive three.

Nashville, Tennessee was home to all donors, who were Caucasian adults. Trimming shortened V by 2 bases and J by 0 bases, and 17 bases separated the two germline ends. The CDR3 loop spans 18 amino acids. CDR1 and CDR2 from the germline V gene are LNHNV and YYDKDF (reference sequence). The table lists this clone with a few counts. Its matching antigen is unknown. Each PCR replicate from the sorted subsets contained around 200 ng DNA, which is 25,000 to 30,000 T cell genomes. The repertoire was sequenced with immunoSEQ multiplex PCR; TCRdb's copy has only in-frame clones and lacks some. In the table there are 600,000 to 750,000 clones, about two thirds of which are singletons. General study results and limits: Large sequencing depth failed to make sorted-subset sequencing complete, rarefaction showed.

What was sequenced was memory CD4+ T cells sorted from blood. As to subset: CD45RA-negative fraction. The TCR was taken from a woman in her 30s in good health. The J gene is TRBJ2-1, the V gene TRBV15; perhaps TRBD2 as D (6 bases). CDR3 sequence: CATSRYSPKTSSYNEQFF. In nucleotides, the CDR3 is TGTGCCACCAGCAGATACTCCCCCAAGACTAGCTCCTACAATGAGCAGTTCTTC.